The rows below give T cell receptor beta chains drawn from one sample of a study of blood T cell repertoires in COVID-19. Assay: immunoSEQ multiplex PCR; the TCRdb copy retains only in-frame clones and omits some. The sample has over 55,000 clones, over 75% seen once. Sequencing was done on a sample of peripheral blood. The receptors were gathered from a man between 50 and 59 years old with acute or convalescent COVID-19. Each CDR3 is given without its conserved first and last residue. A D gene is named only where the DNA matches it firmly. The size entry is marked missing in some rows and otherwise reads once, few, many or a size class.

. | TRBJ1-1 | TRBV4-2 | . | ASSQGPNSEAF
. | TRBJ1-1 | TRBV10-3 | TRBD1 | AIKRDRVSDTEAF
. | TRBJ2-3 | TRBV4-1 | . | ASSQLQGTDTQY
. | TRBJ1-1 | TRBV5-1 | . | ASSLDTDRTEAF
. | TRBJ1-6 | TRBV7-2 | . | ASSLDGYNSPLH
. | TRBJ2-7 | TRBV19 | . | ASSLTATGSEQY
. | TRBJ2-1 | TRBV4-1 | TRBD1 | ASSPQIGTAYNEQF
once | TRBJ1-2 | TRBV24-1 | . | ATSDLPPRTGANGYT
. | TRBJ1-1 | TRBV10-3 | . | AISEEVTRGSAF
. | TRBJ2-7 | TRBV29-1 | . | SVEAGRSYEQY
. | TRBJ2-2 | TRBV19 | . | ASSRVAGELF
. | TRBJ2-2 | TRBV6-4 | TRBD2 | ASSETGGNTGELF
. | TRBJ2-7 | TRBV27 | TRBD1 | ASSSLIEDRGSYEQY
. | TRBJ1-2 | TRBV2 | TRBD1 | ASSEWDRDYYGYT
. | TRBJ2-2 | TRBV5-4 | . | ASSPGAGTETGELF
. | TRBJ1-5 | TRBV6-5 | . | ASGGAGSQPQH
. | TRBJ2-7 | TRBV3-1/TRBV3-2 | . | ASSQDESFYEQY
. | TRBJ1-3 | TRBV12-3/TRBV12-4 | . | ASRQGWGNTIY
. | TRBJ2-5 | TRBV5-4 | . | ASSFDIEETQY
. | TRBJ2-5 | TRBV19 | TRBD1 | ASSYSSGGFQETQY
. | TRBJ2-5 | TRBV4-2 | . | ASSQELAAVETQY
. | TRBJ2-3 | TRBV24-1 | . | ATSDLTGFGTDTQY
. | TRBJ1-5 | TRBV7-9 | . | ASSSDSLDSNQPQH
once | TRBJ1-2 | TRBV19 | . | ASSISGSRNYGYT
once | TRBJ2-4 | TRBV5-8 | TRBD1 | ASSMTGVPNIQY
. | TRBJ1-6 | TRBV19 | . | ASSMYFDSPLH
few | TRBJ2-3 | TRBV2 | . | ASSEESDTDTQY
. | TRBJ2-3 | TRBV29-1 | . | SVGGAARGPYTDTQY
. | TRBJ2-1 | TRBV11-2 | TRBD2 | ASSFRGGGGVYNEQF
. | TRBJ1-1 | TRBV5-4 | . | ASSWRRGVTEAF
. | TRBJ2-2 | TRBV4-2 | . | ASSQTQGTGELF
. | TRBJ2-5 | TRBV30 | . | AWSVPGRVTQY
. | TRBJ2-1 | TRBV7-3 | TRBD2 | ASSLFGGGSLYNEQF
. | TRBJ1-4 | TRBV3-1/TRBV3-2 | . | ASSQNIGANEKLF
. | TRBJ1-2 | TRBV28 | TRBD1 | ASSQDRGVGYT
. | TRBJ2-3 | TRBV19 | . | ASSPLDTDTQY
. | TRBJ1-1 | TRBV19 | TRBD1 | ASSSRDRGWNTEAF
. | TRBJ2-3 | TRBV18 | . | ASSLGQGDTQY
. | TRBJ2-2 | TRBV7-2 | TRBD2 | ASSTSGGNTGELF
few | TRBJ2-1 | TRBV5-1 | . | ASSLGGDNEQF
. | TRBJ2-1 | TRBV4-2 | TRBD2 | ASSQTSGGGYNEQF
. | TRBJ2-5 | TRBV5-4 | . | ASSLVGGRETQY
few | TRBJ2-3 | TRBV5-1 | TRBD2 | ASRIAGGTDTQY
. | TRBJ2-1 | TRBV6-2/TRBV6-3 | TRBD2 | ASSLMGTSGGYEQF
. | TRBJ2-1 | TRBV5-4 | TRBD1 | ASSETQGAYEQF
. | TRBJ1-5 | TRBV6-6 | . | ASSYSPWQPQH
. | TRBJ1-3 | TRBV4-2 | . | ASSQDRSSGNTIY
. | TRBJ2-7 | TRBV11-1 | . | ASSLQGGEQY
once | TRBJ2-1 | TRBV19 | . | ASSIITTGYGNEQF
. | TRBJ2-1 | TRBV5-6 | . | ASSLTGDEQF
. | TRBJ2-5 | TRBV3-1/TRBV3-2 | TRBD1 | ASSDRGQETQY
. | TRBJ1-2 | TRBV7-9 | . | ASSLMGGGYT
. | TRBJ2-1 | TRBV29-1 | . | SVEDRRGSVDEQF
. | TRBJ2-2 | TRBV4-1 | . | ASSQPLAGHGELF
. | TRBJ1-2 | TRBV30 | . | AWSVRGNSGYT